This is a list of T cell receptor beta chains from one sample in a study of blood T cells in healthy people across ages. TCRdb used MiXCR to reprocess the 5' RACE reads, holding one entry per CDR3 protein. The top ten clones hold 25% to 35% of a sample with around 280,000 distinct CDR3 sequences, around 30% of them seen once. The sample comprised blood. These receptors were obtained from a woman in her sixties or seventies in good health. The CDR3 runs from the conserved cysteine through the conserved F or W. The order of the fields is J gene, clone size, V gene, D gene, CDR3 protein, CDR3 DNA. D genes are given only for firm matches. The size of a clone is reported for some rows only, either as once, few or many, or as a class for expanded clones.

>TRBJ1-1|once|TRBV20-1|.
CSASREGMNTEAFF
TGCAGTGCTAGCAGGGAAGGCATGAACACTGAAGCTTTCTTT
>TRBJ2-3|.|TRBV7-2|TRBD2
CASSPGRAFVETQYF
TGTGCCAGCAGCCCCGGGAGGGCCTTCGTGGAAACGCAGTATTTT
>TRBJ2-1|few|TRBV7-9|TRBD1
CASRRQGYNEQFF
TGTGCCAGCAGAAGACAGGGGTACAATGAGCAGTTCTTC
>TRBJ1-6|.|TRBV15|.
CATSSVTGFSPLHF
TGTGCCACCAGCAGTGTAACAGGATTTTCACCCCTCCACTTT
>TRBJ2-2|.|TRBV7-3|.
CASSLSGAMGTGELFF
TGTGCCAGCAGCCTGAGTGGGGCGATGGGGACCGGGGAGCTGTTTTTT
>TRBJ1-4|.|TRBV19|.
CASSQGDERDEKLFF
TGTGCCAGTAGCCAGGGAGATGAACGGGACGAAAAACTGTTTTTT
>TRBJ2-5|.|TRBV28|.
CASSLTSTGLVETQYF
TGTGCCAGCAGTCTTACCTCGACGGGTCTTGTGGAGACCCAGTACTTC
>TRBJ2-1|.|TRBV7-3|TRBD2
CASSSGLATYNEQFF
TGTGCCAGCAGCTCGGGACTAGCGACCTACAATGAGCAGTTCTTC
>TRBJ1-4|few|TRBV13|TRBD1
CASTLRTGGFLHEKLFF
TGTGCCAGCACCTTACGGACAGGGGGCTTTTTGCATGAAAAACTGTTTTTT
>TRBJ1-3|.|TRBV6-5|.
CASSYGLSGNTIYF
TGTGCCAGCAGTTACGGGCTTTCTGGAAACACCATATATTTT
>TRBJ2-6|many|TRBV6-1|.
CASSARSLGANVLTF
TGTGCCAGCAGTGCTAGGTCCCTCGGGGCCAACGTCCTGACTTTC
>TRBJ1-6|.|TRBV25-1|.
CASSEGGGKGTPLHF
TGTGCCAGCAGTGAAGGGGGAGGCAAGGGGACACCCCTCCACTTT
>TRBJ1-3|.|TRBV27|.
CASKAGAESGNTIYF
TGTGCCAGCAAGGCAGGGGCCGAGTCTGGAAACACCATATATTTT
>TRBJ2-3|.|TRBV7-9|TRBD2
CASSLGLAGGTTDTQYF
TGTGCCAGCAGCTTAGGACTAGCGGGGGGAACCACAGATACGCAGTATTTT
>TRBJ2-7|.|TRBV14|.
CASSQGRLDYEQYF
TGTGCCAGCAGCCAGGGGAGGCTGGACTACGAGCAGTACTTC
>TRBJ2-4|many|TRBV28|.
CASSFRVGTKNIQYF
TGTGCCAGCAGTTTTCGGGTGGGGACCAAAAACATTCAGTACTTC
>TRBJ2-7|few|TRBV4-2|TRBD2
CASSPREGHYEQYF
TGTGCCAGCAGCCCACGGGAGGGCCACTACGAGCAGTACTTC
>TRBJ2-3|few|TRBV7-9|.
CASSFFPDTQYF
TGTGCCAGCAGCTTTTTTCCAGATACGCAGTATTTT
>TRBJ2-1|.|TRBV7-2|TRBD2
CASSLEGTSGRFHNEQFF
TGTGCCAGCAGCTTAGAAGGGACTAGCGGGAGATTCCACAATGAGCAGTTCTTC
>TRBJ1-4|.|TRBV4-1|TRBD1
CASSQEWDSPGGKLFF
TGCGCCAGCAGCCAAGAGTGGGACAGCCCCGGAGGTAAACTGTTTTTT
>TRBJ2-2|few|TRBV5-1|.
CASSRDTRTLTGELFF
TGCGCCAGCAGCAGGGACACCCGGACCCTAACCGGGGAGCTGTTTTTT